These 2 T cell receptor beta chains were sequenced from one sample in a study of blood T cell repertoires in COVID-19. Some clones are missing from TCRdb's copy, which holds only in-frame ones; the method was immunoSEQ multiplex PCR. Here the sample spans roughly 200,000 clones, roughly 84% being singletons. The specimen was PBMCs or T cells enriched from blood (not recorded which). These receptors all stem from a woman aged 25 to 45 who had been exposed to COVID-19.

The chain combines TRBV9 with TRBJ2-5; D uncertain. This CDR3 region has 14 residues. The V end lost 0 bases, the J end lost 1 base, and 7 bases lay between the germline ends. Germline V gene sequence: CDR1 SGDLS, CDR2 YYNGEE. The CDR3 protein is CASSVGQIQETQYF. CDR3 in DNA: TGTGCCAGCAGCGTAGGGCAGATCCAAGAGACCCAGTACTTC.

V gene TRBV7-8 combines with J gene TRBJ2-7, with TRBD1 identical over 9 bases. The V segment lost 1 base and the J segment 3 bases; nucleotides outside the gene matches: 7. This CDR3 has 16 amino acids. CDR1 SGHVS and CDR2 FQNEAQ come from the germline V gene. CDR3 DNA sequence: TGTGCCAGCAGCTTAGGATTCGGGACAGGGATCTACGAGCAGTACTTC. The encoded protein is CASSLGFGTGIYEQYF.